The 24 T cell receptor beta chains in this list originate from one sample, sequenced in a study of naive and memory T cell subsets. Amplification of ligated cDNA took four PCR rounds with SP2 and nested alpha and beta constant primers. Via MiXCR, TCRdb re-called the 5' RACE reads, giving one row per CDR3 protein. The table has tens of thousands of distinct CDR3 sequences, around 7.7% seen once. An oligonucleotide containing a UMI was ligated to the 3' end of TCR cDNA. These receptors were taken from a male donor in good health.

This clonotype was detected ten times or more. This chain links TRBV3-1 with TRBJ2-7; D not resolved. Germline CDR1 LGHDT, CDR2 YNNKEL (reference sequence). Trimming pared 5 bases from V and 4 bases from J, leaving 15 bases between. CDR3 size: 14 residues. For the CDR3, the DNA is TGTGCCAGCAGCTCAAGAGGTCGGGTGTACGAGCAGTACTTC. This codes for CASSSRGRVYEQYF.

This clonotype was seen at least ten times. V is TRBV20-1 and J is TRBJ2-3; 8 bases match TRBD2. The CDR3 contains 16 residues. Unmatched junction bases numbered 5, after V lost 0 bases and J lost 0 bases. Per germline, CDR1 DFQATT and CDR2 SNEGSKA (reference sequence). The CDR3 bases are TGCAGTGCTAGAGATTCGGAGCGGGAGAGCACAGATACGCAGTATTTT. This translates into CSARDSERESTDTQYF.

This clonotype was seen more than once but under ten times. The genes are TRBV12-3 or TRBV12-4 and TRBJ2-1; 13 positions match TRBD2. This CDR3 comprises 18 residues. The trim removed 6 bases at V and 4 bases at J, leaving 12 bases unmatched. In DNA, the CDR3 is TGTGCCAGCAGCCCAGGGATCGGGACTAGCGGGAAATACAATGAGCAGTTCTTC. Amino acids: CASSPGIGTSGKYNEQFF.

The chain couples TRBV6-6 to TRBJ2-1; D tentatively fits TRBD1 or TRBD2 (5 bases each). This CDR3 comprises 16 residues. Germline V gene data show CDR1 as MNHNY and CDR2 as SVGAGI (reference sequence). V was cut by 0 bases and J by 4 bases, with 13 bases left in between. CDR3 loop: CASSYSLGDQYNEQFF. CDR3 nucleotide sequence: TGTGCCAGCAGTTACTCTTTAGGGGACCAATACAATGAGCAGTTCTTC.

Many counts were recorded for this clonotype. The V call is TRBV6-1, the J call TRBJ2-1; D is uncertain. The germline CDR1 and CDR2 sequences are MNHNS and SASEGT. The germline V and J ends were trimmed by 7 bases and 3 bases, with 13 bases remaining between them. This CDR3 is built from 14 residues. CDR3 protein: CASMRLRNYNEQFF. As DNA, the CDR3 is TGTGCCAGCATGCGGTTGCGTAACTACAATGAGCAGTTCTTC.

This clonotype was found a few times. The J gene is TRBJ2-2, the V gene TRBV12-3 or TRBV12-4; D remains unclear. The V end was cut by 5 bases, the J end by 5 bases, with 6 bases between. The CDR3 runs 12 residues. CDR3 DNA: TGTGCCAGCAGTCGCCAAACCGGGGAGCTGTTTTTT. Its protein is CASSRQTGELFF.

This chain links TRBV14 with TRBJ2-5; unclear D gene. Germline V CDR1 and CDR2: SGHDN, FVKESK. This CDR3 has 13 amino acids. The ends were cut back, 1 base at V and 5 bases at J, with 8 bases in the middle. The CDR3 nucleotides read TGTGCCAGCAGCCAAGGCTATCGGGAGACCCAGTACTTC. This codes for CASSQGYRETQYF.

The sample holds many counts of this clonotype. The J gene is TRBJ1-4, the V gene TRBV20-1; D perhaps matches TRBD1 (5 bases). V lost 0 bases and J lost 6, with 17 bases in between. Germline assignment: CDR1 DFQATT and CDR2 SNEGSKA (reference sequence). This CDR3 has 16 amino acids. CDR3 coding DNA: TGCAGTGCTAGAGATCAGTTGGGGCGAGGGTATGAAAAACTGTTTTTT. It specifies CSARDQLGRGYEKLFF.

This clonotype was observed a few times. CDR3 amino acids: CASSPWDRGDEQYF. The CDR3 DNA is TGTGCCAGTAGCCCCTGGGACAGGGGGGACGAGCAGTACTTC. The J gene is TRBJ2-7, the V gene TRBV19, with 11 bases aligning to TRBD1. CDR1 LNHDA and CDR2 SQIVND come from the germline V gene (reference sequence). Trimming at V came to 6 bases and at J to 5 bases, leaving 6 bases not matched to a gene. The CDR3 has 14 residues. The variable domain in full, completed from reference TRBV19 and TRBJ2-7, reads DGGITQSPKYLFRKEGQNVTLSCEQNLNHDAMYWYRQDPGQGLRLIYYSQIVNDFQKGDIAEGYSVSREKKESFPLTVTSAQKNPTAFYLCASSPWDRGDEQYFGPGTRLTVT.

This clonotype was recorded at least ten times. V and J are TRBV11-2 and TRBJ2-3, with D unresolved. Germline CDR1 is SGHAT and CDR2 is FQNNGV. The germline V and J ends were trimmed by 2 bases and 2 bases, with 5 bases remaining between them. The CDR3 consists of 13 residues. The CDR3 loop is CASSLPTTDTQYF. DNA of the CDR3: TGTGCCAGCAGCTTACCAACCACAGATACGCAGTATTTT.

Only a few counts were recorded for this clonotype. The gene calls are TRBV20-1 and TRBJ1-3; D is unclear. V shed 0 bases and J shed 2 bases, with 11 bases lying between them. The CDR3 extends over 15 amino acids. Germline CDR1 is DFQATT and CDR2 is SNEGSKA (reference sequence). Here the CDR3 DNA reads TGCAGTGCTAGAGATCGGGAAGGGACTGGAAACACCATATATTTT. Translating gives CSARDREGTGNTIYF.

This clonotype was seen only a few times. This chain joins TRBV5-5 and TRBJ1-5; D not resolved. Germline assignment: CDR1 SGHKS and CDR2 YYEKEE (reference sequence). V gave up 1 base and J gave up 4 bases, with 6 bases separating them. This CDR3 spans 13 amino acids. The CDR3 region is CASSLKGNQPQHF. CDR3 in DNA: TGTGCCAGCAGCTTGAAAGGGAATCAGCCCCAGCATTTT. The whole variable domain, filled in from reference TRBV5-5 and TRBJ1-5, reads DAGVTQSPTHLIKTRGQQVTLRCSPISGHKSVSWYQQVLGQGPQFIFQYYEKEERGRGNFPDRFSARQFPNYSSELNVNALLLGDSALYLCASSLKGNQPQHFGDGTRLSIL.

There are a few counts of this clonotype. V gene TRBV12-3 or TRBV12-4 combines with J gene TRBJ2-5; 7 bases are shared with TRBD2. The CDR3 runs 16 residues. The V and J ends lost 5 bases and 1 base, in that order; junction bases with no gene match: 10. The CDR3 DNA sequence: TGTGCCAGCAGTCCCCCGACTAGCTTAGGCCAAGAGACCCAGTACTTC. Its translation is CASSPPTSLGQETQYF.

This clonotype was detected only a few times. The rearrangement joins TRBV29-1 to TRBJ2-6; a possible D gene is TRBD1 (6 bases). V lost 6 bases to trimming and J lost 12 bases, with 12 bases between them. This CDR3 has 11 amino acids. CDR1 and CDR2 (germline): SQVTM, ANQGSEA. The CDR3 coding sequence is TGCAGCGTGGACAGTTCTAGCGTCCTGACTTTC. Translating it yields CSVDSSSVLTF.

This clonotype was seen more than once but under ten times. The V gene is TRBV9, the J gene TRBJ2-7, with D perhaps given as TRBD1 or TRBD2 (6 bases each). V was cut by 0 bases and J by 4 bases, with 14 bases left in between. CDR3 size: 15 residues. Germline loops: CDR1 SGDLS, CDR2 YYNGEE. DNA of the CDR3: TGTGCCAGCAGCGTAGCACCCGGGGGCTCATACGAGCAGTACTTC. This sequence encodes CASSVAPGGSYEQYF.

This clonotype has just a few counts. The genes are TRBV19 and TRBJ2-4, with D possibly matching TRBD2 (6 bases). The length of the CDR3 is 16 residues. Trimming cost V 3 bases and J 0 bases, with 12 bases left between them. Germline V gene sequence: CDR1 LNHDA, CDR2 SQIVND (reference sequence). This CDR3 reads CASSIGGALAKNIQYF. In DNA, the CDR3 is TGTGCCAGTAGTATCGGGGGTGCGTTAGCCAAAAACATTCAGTACTTC.

This clonotype was counted only a few times. This chain joins TRBV19 and TRBJ1-5; no reliable D call. The CDR3 has 13 residues. Trimming removed 4 bases from V and 11 bases from J, with 15 bases in between. Per germline, CDR1 LNHDA and CDR2 SQIVND (reference sequence). The CDR3 loop reads CASSSNLHESQHF. CDR3 nucleotides: TGTGCCAGTAGTAGTAACCTACATGAATCCCAGCATTTT.

This clonotype was seen repeatedly, ten times or more. The J gene is TRBJ2-1, the V gene TRBV11-1; tentatively, D is TRBD1 (6 bases). This CDR3 has 12 residues. Germline CDR1 SGHAT, CDR2 FQDESV (reference sequence). V lost 4 bases to trimming and J lost 9 bases, with 10 bases between them. The CDR3 reads CASSSQGFEQFF. CDR3 nucleotides: TGTGCCAGCAGCTCTCAGGGGTTTGAGCAGTTCTTC.

The chain has TRBV5-4 and TRBJ2-2, with D perhaps matching TRBD1 or TRBD2 (5 bases each). Germline V lookup: CDR1 SGHNT, CDR2 YYREEE (reference sequence). The ends were cut back, 3 bases at V and 7 bases at J, with 13 bases in the middle. The CDR3 runs 14 residues. Here the CDR3 reads CASSWDPSRGELFF. The CDR3 DNA is TGTGCCAGCAGCTGGGACCCCTCCCGCGGGGAGCTGTTTTTT.

This clonotype was detected only a few times. The J gene is TRBJ2-5, the V gene TRBV12-3 or TRBV12-4; 10 bases agree with TRBD1. The CDR3 has 15 amino acids. The V gene end was trimmed by 7 bases and the J gene end by 2 bases; junction bases not matched to a gene: 7. Here the CDR3 reads CASTAPDRGQETQYF. For the CDR3, the DNA is TGTGCCAGCACCGCCCCGGACAGGGGGCAAGAGACCCAGTACTTC.

This clonotype turned up a few times. This sequence joins TRBV6-1 and TRBJ2-2; D remains ambiguous. V lost 7 bases to trimming and J lost 4 bases, with 10 bases between them. CDR3 length equals 13 residues. Germline loops: CDR1 MNHNS, CDR2 SASEGT. DNA for the CDR3: TGTGCCAGCACCAGCCAGACCACCGGGGAGCTGTTTTTT. This gives the protein CASTSQTTGELFF.

This clonotype was seen repeatedly, ten times or more. This rearrangement joins TRBV5-1 to TRBJ2-1; either TRBD1 or TRBD2 may fit D (5 bases each). Germline V gene lookup returns CDR1 SGHRS and CDR2 YFSETQ. The CDR3 loop spans 16 amino acids. The V gene lost 6 bases and the J gene lost 6 bases, with 22 bases spanning the gap. The CDR3 DNA is TGCGCCAGCATAGACCCCCGGGGACCACTTACCAATGAGCAGTTCTTC. It encodes CASIDPRGPLTNEQFF.

This clonotype was detected a few times. The chain couples TRBV6-5 to TRBJ2-1; perhaps TRBD1 as D (5 bases). Trimming removed 3 bases at V and 10 bases at J, with 7 bases between. The CDR3 has 11 residues. Germline V gene sequence: CDR1 MNHEY, CDR2 SVGAGI. The CDR3 DNA reads TGTGCCAGCAGTTATAGGGGAGAGCAGTTCTTC. This translates into CASSYRGEQFF.

This clonotype has a count of ten or more. J is TRBJ2-5 and V is TRBV7-9; D gene uncertain. Germline V gene sequence: CDR1 SEHNR, CDR2 FQNEAQ (reference sequence). Trimming removed 2 bases from V and 5 bases from J, with 9 bases in between. The CDR3 has 13 residues. The CDR3 region is CASSLIVEETQYF. The CDR3 DNA reads as TGTGCCAGCAGCTTAATCGTTGAGGAGACCCAGTACTTC.